This entry features one TCR beta chain sequence. Its antigen is as yet unknown. This sample was included in a study of T cell responses to AZD1222 COVID-19 vaccine. About the research overall: Doses given second, at about 4 or about 12 weeks, were pooled.

Assay used: immunoSEQ multiplex PCR; TCRdb lists only in-frame clones, some missing. The sample comprises 120,000 to 150,000 clones, roughly 90% of which are singletons, and approximately 1.5% rests with the top ten. The germline CDR1 and CDR2 sequences are SGHTA and FQGNSA. J was trimmed by 4 bases and V by 5 bases; bases with no gene match: 19. The CDR3 is 19 residues long. Study-level points and caveats: Only six individuals given AZD1222 were seropositive at baseline. Possibly, clonal diversity was underestimated; donors were largely white British and included more females. Spike-specific TCRs gained breadth and depth after people received two AZD1222 doses.

The clonotype originates from an adult in good health. The sequencing used peripheral blood, collected on day 0 of AZD1222 vaccination. The chain joins TRBV7-2 to TRBJ2-2; TRBD1 matches 7 bases. This chain's CDR3 is CASSTQTGSPSLSTGELFF. In nucleotides, the CDR3 is TGTGCCAGCAGCACCCAGACAGGGAGCCCTTCTCTGAGCACCGGGGAGCTGTTTTTT.